Presented here are 32 T cell receptor beta chains from one specimen sequenced in a study of cytomegalovirus exposure and HLA in healthy donors. PCR involved 60 Vbeta and 13 Jbeta primers. This table comes from immunoSEQ multiplex PCR, and its TCRdb copy is limited to in-frame clones, with some not included. Of around 190,000 clones listed, around 77% are singletons. The material sequenced was PBMCs. These receptor sequences come from a man aged 55 to 69 in good health and CMV-seronegative.

This chain joins TRBV7-2 and TRBJ2-7, with D possibly TRBD2 on 6 matching bases. Trimming took off 1 base at V and 0 bases at J, with 16 bases between the two ends. The CDR3 spans 17 residues. Germline-derived CDR1 and CDR2 are SGHTA and FQGNSA. The CDR3 DNA is TGTGCCAGCAGCTTAGTCGGCGGGCGGGACGGCTCCTACGAGCAGTACTTC. Translation gives CASSLVGGRDGSYEQYF.

The genes are TRBV29-1 and TRBJ2-1; 8 bases map to TRBD1. Germline CDR1 reads SQVTM; CDR2 reads ANQGSEA. The CDR3 spans 13 residues. V dropped 1 base and J dropped 6; count of bases not matched to a gene: 2. CDR3: CSVEATGGNEQFF. CDR3 nucleotides: TGCAGCGTTGAAGCCACAGGGGGCAATGAGCAGTTCTTC.

The chain has TRBV7-2 and TRBJ1-4; D is uncertain. The CDR3 consists of 13 residues. The germline CDR1 and CDR2 sequences are SGHTA and FQGNSA. Trimming removed 5 bases at V and 10 bases at J, with 14 bases between. The CDR3 DNA reads TGTGCCAGCAGCCGCTATAATGAGGGAAAACTGTTTTTT. Amino acid sequence: CASSRYNEGKLFF.

V usage is TRBV5-1 and J usage is TRBJ2-7, with 13 bases fitting TRBD2. Germline loops: CDR1 SGHRS, CDR2 YFSETQ. V was pared by 3 bases and J by 0 bases, with 9 bases of the junction left unmatched. There are 18 residues in the CDR3. This CDR3 is CASSSGTSGDWYSYEQYF. The DNA of the CDR3 is TGCGCCAGCAGCTCCGGGACTAGCGGGGACTGGTACTCCTACGAGCAGTACTTC.

This sequence joins TRBV21-1 and TRBJ2-7; the table's TRBD1 call for D was not verified on the DNA. TRBV21-1 counts as a pseudogene. The CDR3 loop spans 17 amino acids. DNA of the CDR3: TGTGCCAGCAGCAAAGTTCCCGGACAGGAGACTTCCTACGAGCAGTACTTC. Encoded protein: CASSKVPGQETSYEQYF.

Regarding this clone: At the DNA level, this CDR3 is encoded by other sequences in the same sample as well. The rearrangement uses TRBV7-9 and TRBJ2-3; 7 nucleotides match TRBD1. The germline gives CDR1 SEHNR, CDR2 FQNEAQ (reference sequence). V was clipped by 3 bases and J by 5 bases; unmatched bases: 11. The CDR3 length is 16 residues. CDR3 nucleotides: TGTGCCAGCAGCTTGGCGACAGGGCCAAATATAGATACGCAGTATTTT. Translation: CASSLATGPNIDTQYF.

This chain links TRBV27 with TRBJ2-7, with D possibly matching TRBD2 (7 bases). Germline loops: CDR1 MNHEY, CDR2 SMNVEV (reference sequence). The CDR3 runs 19 residues. Trimming pared 0 bases from V and 2 bases from J, leaving 23 bases between. The CDR3 DNA is TGTGCCAGCAGTTTATCGATGATGGTTAGGCGGGGGCTGGCCTACGAGCAGTACTTC. As protein: CASSLSMMVRRGLAYEQYF.

In this sample, this clone turned up a few times. A read error may produce the germline difference seen at one junction end. The chain carries TRBV7-3 and TRBJ1-2, with TRBD1 matching 7 bases. The CDR3 extends over 15 amino acids. Germline V CDR1 and CDR2: SGHTA, FQGTGA. CDR3 sequence: CASSYTGQTNYGYPF. The CDR3 bases are TGTGCCAGCAGCTACACGGGACAGACGAACTATGGCTACCCCTTC.

The chain carries TRBV7-2 and TRBJ2-7, with 7 positions matching TRBD1. Germline lookup yields CDR1 SGHTA and CDR2 FQGNSA. V shed 3 bases and J 2 bases; nucleotides not matched to a gene: 7. The CDR3 spans 15 residues. The CDR3 bases are TGTGCCAGCAGCTTGGAGACAGGGAACCCCTACGAGCAGTACTTC. Translating it yields CASSLETGNPYEQYF. Together with reference TRBV7-2 and TRBJ2-7, the CDR3 gives the full variable domain: GAGVSQSPSNKVTEKGKDVELRCDPISGHTALYWYRQSLGQGLEFLIYFQGNSAPDKSGLPSDRFSAERTGGSVSTLTIQRTQQEDSAVYLCASSLETGNPYEQYFGPGTRLTVT.

About this clone itself: Germline is not matched at one junction end, which may reflect a read error. The genes are TRBV7-9 and TRBJ1-1, with a possible D match to TRBD1 (5 bases). Germline assignment: CDR1 SEHNR and CDR2 FQNEAQ (reference sequence). This CDR3 has 15 residues. The CDR3 sequence: CSSSLGDRMNTEAFF. CDR3 nucleotides: TGTTCCAGCAGCTTAGGTGACAGAATGAACACTGAAGCTTTCTTT.

This clone has a handful of counts. The chain combines TRBV5-1 with TRBJ1-1; TRBD1 might be the D (5 bases). The V gene's germline CDR1 is SGHRS and CDR2 YFSETQ. Trimming took 0 bases from V and 2 from J, leaving 8 bases between them. CDR3 size: 14 residues. The CDR3 coding sequence is TGCGCCAGCAGCTTGGCCCAGGGAAACACTGAAGCTTTCTTT. Translation: CASSLAQGNTEAFF.

This clone was seen a few times. The chain carries TRBV11-3 and TRBJ2-5; D possibly corresponds to TRBD2 (6 bases). This CDR3 is built from 14 residues. Germline V gene lookup returns CDR1 SGHNT and CDR2 YENEEA. The ends were cut back, 0 bases at V and 2 bases at J, with 7 bases in the middle. CDR3 in amino acids: CASSLDGGQETQYF. DNA of the CDR3: TGTGCCAGCAGCTTAGACGGGGGACAAGAGACCCAGTACTTC.

This clone was counted only a few times. V gene TRBV10-3 combines with J gene TRBJ1-1, with 7 bases fitting TRBD1. CDR3 size: 14 residues. The V and J ends lost 11 bases and 1 base, in that order; junction bases with no gene match: 10. Germline V gene lookup returns CDR1 ENHRY and CDR2 SYGVKD. In DNA, the CDR3 is TGTGCCGCCCGACAGGGTTCGACGAACACTGAAGCTTTCTTT. Translating it yields CAARQGSTNTEAFF.

The genes are TRBV2 and TRBJ2-1; D not certain. The V gene lost 5 bases and the J gene lost 7 bases, with 6 bases spanning the gap. The CDR3 runs 11 residues. Per germline, CDR1 SNHLY and CDR2 FYNNEI. CDR3 protein: CASSYLNEQFF. CDR3 sequence (DNA): TGTGCCAGCAGTTACTTAAATGAGCAGTTCTTC.

V usage is TRBV6-5 and J usage is TRBJ2-7, with 7 bases aligning to TRBD2. Germline CDR1 MNHEY, CDR2 SVGAGI. The junction had 5 bases not matched to a gene; V was cut back by 2 bases and J by 7 bases. There are 13 residues in the CDR3. The CDR3 sequence: CASSYPGGGEQYF. CDR3 sequence (DNA): TGTGCCAGCAGTTACCCGGGGGGAGGAGAGCAGTACTTC.

This rearrangement joins TRBV12-5 to TRBJ1-5; TRBD1 might be the D (6 bases). The CDR3 spans 15 residues. The germline gives CDR1 LGHNT, CDR2 FRNRAP. The V gene lost 0 bases and the J gene lost 7 bases, with 13 bases spanning the gap. DNA for the CDR3: TGTGCTAGTGGTTTGGTCGGGGGGCTGGAGCAGCCCCAGCATTTT. It codes for CASGLVGGLEQPQHF.

The gene calls are TRBV18 and TRBJ1-5; D unresolved. The V end was cut by 4 bases, the J end by 6 bases, with 10 bases between. The CDR3 is made up of 13 amino acids. CDR1 and CDR2 (germline): KGHSH, LQKENI. The CDR3: CASSLREGQPQHF. The CDR3 bases are TGTGCCAGCTCACTCCGGGAGGGTCAGCCCCAGCATTTT.

A remark on this clone: The junction departs from the called germline gene at one end, perhaps through a read error. The chain couples TRBV25-1 to TRBJ1-2, with D tentatively TRBD1 (6 bases). Germline V gives CDR1 MGHDK, CDR2 SYGVNS. The length of the CDR3 is 12 residues. This CDR3 reads CASSEPGGRAHF. CDR3 bases: TGTGCCAGCAGTGAACCTGGGGGCAGGGCCCACTTC.

The DNA for the CDR3 is TGTGCCAGCAGCGGACAGACAGGAGACAATGAGCAGTTCTTC. This codes for CASSGQTGDNEQFF. This chain joins TRBV7-3 and TRBJ2-1; maybe TRBD1 (6 bases). The CDR3 totals 14 residues. Germline lookup yields CDR1 SGHTA and CDR2 FQGTGA. Trimming stripped 5 bases from V and 5 bases from J, with 13 bases between.

The J gene is TRBJ2-7, the V gene TRBV29-1; TRBD2 matches at 14 bases. The junction had 11 bases not matched to a gene; V was cut back by 7 bases and J by 6 bases. CDR1 and CDR2 (germline): SQVTM, ANQGSEA. This CDR3 region has 15 residues. DNA for the CDR3: TGCAGCGCTACGGGACTAGCGGGGGCTCAGGGCGAGCAGTACTTC. Protein: CSATGLAGAQGEQYF.

The gene calls are TRBV7-8 and TRBJ2-7; 9 bases are shared with TRBD2. The germline V gene encodes CDR1 SGHVS and CDR2 FQNEAQ. Trimming cost V 4 bases and J 4 bases; bases outside gene matches: 2. There are 13 residues in the CDR3. The chain's CDR3 is CASSYSGSYEQYF. In nucleotides, the CDR3 is TGTGCCAGCAGCTATAGCGGGAGTTACGAGCAGTACTTC.

Notes on this clone: The junction differs from germline at one of its ends, possibly a read error. The V gene is TRBV29-1, the J gene TRBJ1-2; a weak D match, TRBD1 (6 bases). There are 12 residues in the CDR3. The germline CDR1 and CDR2 sequences are SQVTM and ANQGSEA. The CDR3 coding sequence is TGCAGCGTGGACAGTTTATACTATGGCTACCCCTTC. It translates to CSVDSLYYGYPF. The variable domain in full, with the rest retrieved from reference TRBV29-1 and TRBJ1-2, is SAVISQKPSRDICQRGTSLTIQCQVDSQVTMMFWYRQQPGQSLTLIATANQGSEATYESGFVIDKFPISRPNLTFSTLTVSNMSPEDSSIYLCSVDSLYYGYPFGSGTRLTVV.

The chain couples TRBV6-5 to TRBJ2-5; TRBD2 is a possible D gene (6 bases). Germline CDR1 is MNHEY and CDR2 is SVGAGI. Deletions cut 2 bases from V and 1 base from J, with 14 bases between. The CDR3 runs to 16 residues. In DNA, the CDR3 is TGTGCCAGCAGTTACCAGCGGGCTGGCCTCCAAGAGACCCAGTACTTC. Residues: CASSYQRAGLQETQYF.

The chain carries TRBV28 and TRBJ2-2, with D possibly matching TRBD2 (6 bases). Germline-derived CDR1 and CDR2 are MDHEN and SYDVKM. The CDR3 has 14 residues. Between the trimmed V and J ends, which lost 3 bases and 6 bases, there was a span of 11 bases. CDR3 amino acids: CASSLRDWSGELFF. The DNA of the CDR3 is TGTGCCAGCAGTTTGCGGGATTGGTCCGGGGAGCTGTTTTTT.

The J gene is TRBJ1-3, the V gene TRBV11-2; TRBD1 is a possible D gene (5 bases). Germline CDR1 and CDR2: SGHAT and FQNNGV. V shed 6 bases and J shed 3 bases, with 12 bases lying between them. The length of the CDR3 is 14 residues. The CDR3 sequence: CASSKTALGNTIYF. The CDR3 region has the DNA TGTGCCAGCAGTAAGACAGCCCTTGGAAACACCATATATTTT.

This clone was seen a few times. V and J are TRBV19 and TRBJ2-3, with a weak D call TRBD2 (5 bases). CDR1 is LNHDA and CDR2 is SQIVND in the germline V gene (reference sequence). The CDR3 loop spans 14 amino acids. Trimming cost V 3 bases and J 0 bases, with 7 bases left between them. As DNA, the CDR3 is TGTGCCAGTAGTATGACGGGGAGCACAGATACGCAGTATTTT. This gives the protein CASSMTGSTDTQYF.

The chain joins TRBV4-1 to TRBJ1-4, with 12 bases lining up with TRBD1. Germline V lookup: CDR1 MGHRA, CDR2 YSYEKL. CDR3 length: 17 residues. V was clipped by 2 bases and J by 5 bases; unmatched bases: 6. DNA for the CDR3: TGCGCCAGCAGCCAAACTCCGGGACAGGGGGCAAATGAAAAACTGTTTTTT. The encoded protein is CASSQTPGQGANEKLFF.

This clone has just a few counts. The J gene is TRBJ1-2, the V gene TRBV5-1, with D possibly matching TRBD1 (5 bases). The CDR3 is made up of 17 amino acids. V lost 0 bases, J lost 0 bases, and 15 bases lay in between. The germline V gene encodes CDR1 SGHRS and CDR2 YFSETQ. The CDR3 nucleotides are TGCGCCAGCAGCTTGGCTCGCGGACAAGTAGCTAACTATGGCTACACCTTC. Protein: CASSLARGQVANYGYTF.

The genes are TRBV4-3 and TRBJ2-3; weak D call: TRBD1 (6 bases). Trimming shortened V by 1 base and J by 2 bases, and 13 bases separated the two germline ends. Per the germline V gene, CDR1 is LGHNA and CDR2 is YSLEER. This CDR3 spans 16 amino acids. In DNA form, the CDR3 reads TGCGCCAGCAGCCAAGGCGGCAGGGGTACCACAGATACGCAGTATTTT. It translates to CASSQGGRGTTDTQYF.

The chain links TRBV6-5 to TRBJ1-2, with D tentatively TRBD1 (6 bases). Germline-derived CDR1 and CDR2 are MNHEY and SVGAGI. The V and J ends lost 6 bases and 4 bases respectively, with 9 bases between them. This CDR3 contains 12 residues. For the CDR3, the DNA is TGTGCCAGCAGACAGGGTGGCTATGGCTACACCTTC. This translates into CASRQGGYGYTF.

The chain joins TRBV11-2 to TRBJ2-1, with D unclear. Trimming pared 0 bases from V and 3 bases from J, leaving 9 bases between. CDR3 size: 15 residues. Germline V CDR1 and CDR2: SGHAT, FQNNGV. The CDR3 here is CASSLDQKSYNEQFF. The CDR3 bases are TGTGCCAGCAGCTTAGATCAAAAGAGCTACAATGAGCAGTTCTTC.

The rearrangement joins TRBV2 to TRBJ1-5; no clear D. The CDR3 length is 14 residues. Germline V gene data show CDR1 as SNHLY and CDR2 as FYNNEI. Trimming took 1 base from V and 4 from J, leaving 8 bases between them. CDR3 loop: CASSEGGWNQPQHF. For the CDR3, the DNA is TGTGCCAGCAGTGAAGGAGGATGGAATCAGCCCCAGCATTTT.